This entry describes one T cell receptor beta chain. Data came from immunoSEQ multiplex PCR; TCRdb stores just in-frame clones and leaves some out. The sample contains hundreds of thousands of clones, around 87% of which appear only once. CDR3 length: 18 amino acids. Germline V CDR1 and CDR2: SEHNR, FQNEAQ (reference sequence). Unmatched junction bases numbered 16, after V lost 5 bases and J lost 7 bases. The data originate from a study of shared T cell receptors in the human thymus. This same sample was also part of a study on human thymus T cells. That publication notes: Corrective cardiac operations yielded the resected thymus tissue.

The receptor comes from a boy in the first two years of life with a congenital heart defect. The sample consisted of thymocytes. The gene calls are TRBV7-9 and TRBJ2-1; 11 nucleotides align to TRBD2. CDR3 DNA: TGTGCCAGCAGCCGAAGGGGGGTTTCTAGCGGGAGGTGGAATGAGCAGTTCTTC. This encodes CASSRRGVSSGRWNEQFF.